These 24 T cell receptor beta chains were sequenced from one sample in a study of shared clonotypes between healthy human individuals. The assay was immunoSEQ multiplex PCR, and TCRdb's table has in-frame clones only and misses some. The sample lists about 2.5 million clones, around 92% occurring once. Specimen: naive CD4+ T cells from PBMCs. Specified subset: CD45RA+ positively selected. Source of these receptors: a man aged 18-30 years in good health. Some clones in this sample may be carry-over from other donors' samples.

This chain joins TRBV5-4 and TRBJ2-7, with 11 bases aligning to TRBD2. The CDR3 loop spans 15 amino acids. Germline V gene lookup returns CDR1 SGHNT and CDR2 YYREEE (reference sequence). With V trimmed by 4 bases and J by 2 bases, 5 bases remained unmatched. The CDR3 here is CASSRSGRGAYEQYF. The CDR3 coding sequence is TGTGCCAGCAGCCGTAGCGGGAGGGGCGCCTACGAGCAGTACTTC.

The gene calls are TRBV5-8 and TRBJ1-5; possible D gene TRBD1, 6 bases. The CDR3 sequence is 14 residues long. V gave up 5 bases and J gave up 7 bases, with 16 bases separating them. Germline V gives CDR1 SGHTS, CDR2 YDEGEE. The CDR3 DNA sequence: TGTGCCAGCAGTCTGGAGGGGGGTGGACAGCCCCAGCATTTT. Translated, it gives CASSLEGGGQPQHF.

The chain has TRBV28 and TRBJ1-1, with a tentative D call TRBD1 (6 bases). V was cut by 5 bases and J by 2 bases, with 12 bases left in between. The CDR3 totals 14 residues. The germline gives CDR1 MDHEN, CDR2 SYDVKM. The CDR3 sequence is CASSETGSNTEAFF. CDR3 sequence (DNA): TGTGCCAGCAGTGAAACAGGGAGTAACACTGAAGCTTTCTTT.

J is TRBJ1-5 and V is TRBV12-5; no reliable D call. Germline V gives CDR1 LGHNT, CDR2 FRNRAP. The germline V and J ends were trimmed by 3 bases and 7 bases, with 13 bases remaining between them. CDR3 length: 14 amino acids. The CDR3, as DNA: TGTGCTAGTGGTTTAGCTAGAATTCGGCAGCCCCAGCATTTT. It translates to CASGLARIRQPQHF.

This chain connects TRBV5-4 to TRBJ1-3, with unresolved D. The CDR3 has 12 amino acids. Trimming pared 4 bases from V and 8 bases from J, leaving 10 bases between. Germline assignment: CDR1 SGHNT and CDR2 YYREEE (reference sequence). CDR3 bases: TGTGCCAGCAGCCGGCGCGGGGACACCATATATTTT. Its protein product is CASSRRGDTIYF.

The chain is built from TRBV5-1 and TRBJ2-7; no reliable D call. V was clipped by 0 bases and J by 0 bases, with 10 bases between them. The CDR3 consists of 15 residues. In germline, CDR1 is SGHRS, CDR2 YFSETQ. The CDR3 sequence: CASSLAPENSYEQYF. The CDR3 DNA is TGCGCCAGCAGCTTGGCGCCAGAGAACTCCTACGAGCAGTACTTC.

V usage is TRBV6-1 and J usage is TRBJ1-5; 7 positions match TRBD1. Unmatched junction bases numbered 4, after V lost 7 bases and J lost 1 base. The CDR3 runs 14 residues. CDR1 MNHNS and CDR2 SASEGT come from the germline V gene. DNA of the CDR3: TGTGCCAGCACCGAACAGGGGAGCAATCAGCCCCAGCATTTT. It yields the protein CASTEQGSNQPQHF.

The chain has TRBV5-1 and TRBJ1-2, with D possibly matching TRBD1 (6 bases). The ends were cut back, 0 bases at V and 8 bases at J, with 11 bases in the middle. CDR1 and CDR2 from the germline V gene are SGHRS and YFSETQ. CDR3 size: 13 residues. CDR3 residues: CASSLEGGLGYTF. The CDR3 bases are TGCGCCAGCAGCTTGGAGGGGGGGCTCGGCTACACCTTC.

This clone has just one count. The sample contains more than one DNA sequence encoding this CDR3. The CDR3 coding sequence is TGTGCCAGCAGCCTGGGCGGCAGGGGGAACACTGAAGCTTTCTTT. This translates into CASSLGGRGNTEAFF. The chain employs TRBV5-4 and TRBJ1-1; D possibly corresponds to TRBD1 (6 bases). CDR1 is SGHNT, CDR2 YYREEE, per germline (reference sequence). This CDR3 is built from 15 residues. Trimming removed 4 bases from V and 1 base from J, with 14 bases in between.

This chain joins TRBV5-1 and TRBJ2-7; 10 bases line up with TRBD1. Germline CDR1 reads SGHRS; CDR2 reads YFSETQ. The CDR3 is 16 amino acids. Losses at the gene ends were 4 bases for V and 7 bases for J; bases not matched to a gene: 14. In nucleotides, the CDR3 is TGCGCCAGCAGCATGTCCGGGACAGGGGTCTTCCAAGAGCAGTACTTC. Its translation is CASSMSGTGVFQEQYF. The entire variable domain, with the rest obtained from reference TRBV5-1 and TRBJ2-7, is as follows: KAGVTQTPRYLIKTRGQQVTLSCSPISGHRSVSWYQQTPGQGLQFLFEYFSETQRNKGNFPGRFSGRQFSNSRSEMNVSTLELGDSALYLCASSMSGTGVFQEQYFGPGTRLTVT.

This clone occurred a few times. The V gene is TRBV2, the J gene TRBJ2-2; the D is unclear. The CDR3 is made up of 13 amino acids. V was shortened by 8 bases and J by 7 bases, with 14 bases between the two germline ends. CDR1 and CDR2 (germline): SNHLY, FYNNEI. CDR3 protein: CASQGLGDGELFF. The CDR3 DNA is TGTGCCAGCCAAGGGTTAGGCGACGGGGAGCTGTTTTTT.

The V and J genes are TRBV7-3 and TRBJ2-7, with 9 bases aligning to TRBD1. Germline V lookup: CDR1 SGHTA, CDR2 FQGTGA. CDR3 size: 15 residues. V was pared by 5 bases and J by 0 bases, with 5 bases of the junction left unmatched. The CDR3 nucleotides are TGTGCCAGCAGCAAAGGGACAGGGATCTCCTACGAGCAGTACTTC. Protein sequence: CASSKGTGISYEQYF.

CDR3 region: CASSFRDSLIEAFF. CDR3 sequence (DNA): TGTGCCAGCAGCTTCCGGGACAGTTTAATTGAAGCTTTCTTT. The V call is TRBV7-9, the J call TRBJ1-1; TRBD1 matches at 7 bases. Germline loops: CDR1 SEHNR, CDR2 FQNEAQ (reference sequence). This CDR3 has 14 residues. After removal of 3 bases from V and 7 bases from J, the junction contained 8 bases not matched to a gene. Full variable domain (remainder filled in from reference TRBV7-9 and TRBJ1-1): DTGVSQNPRHKITKRGQNVTFRCDPISEHNRLYWYRQTLGQGPEFLTYFQNEAQLEKSRLLSDRFSAERPKGSFSTLEIQRTEQGDSAMYLCASSFRDSLIEAFFGQGTRLTVV.

This rearrangement joins TRBV7-9 to TRBJ2-2, with 13 bases identical to TRBD2. The CDR3 runs 18 residues. V lost 8 bases, J lost 3 bases, and 12 bases stayed unmatched. The germline gives CDR1 SEHNR, CDR2 FQNEAQ (reference sequence). CDR3: CASYRGTSGADYTGELFF. In DNA form, the CDR3 reads TGTGCCAGCTATCGGGGGACTAGCGGGGCTGACTACACCGGGGAGCTGTTTTTT.

The chain combines TRBV5-1 with TRBJ1-1, with a tentative D call TRBD1 (6 bases). V lost 4 bases and J lost 7, with 17 bases in between. Germline V gives CDR1 SGHRS, CDR2 YFSETQ. The CDR3 contains 14 residues. The chain's CDR3 is CASSPLHDRLEAFF. CDR3 DNA sequence: TGCGCCAGCAGCCCGTTACATGACAGGCTTGAAGCTTTCTTT.

The rearrangement links TRBV27 to TRBJ2-7, with D perhaps being TRBD1 or TRBD2 (5 bases each). CDR3 length: 16 residues. The V and J ends lost 2 bases and 0 bases respectively, with 14 bases between them. The germline gives CDR1 MNHEY, CDR2 SMNVEV (reference sequence). The CDR3 is CASSLRRDVSSYEQYF. The CDR3 coding sequence is TGTGCCAGCAGTTTACGCCGGGACGTCAGCTCCTACGAGCAGTACTTC.

In this sample, this clone turned up once. This chain links TRBV7-3 with TRBJ1-1, with D possibly being TRBD1 (5 bases). The CDR3 runs 13 residues. V was shortened by 3 bases and J by 6 bases, with 11 bases between the two germline ends. CDR1 SGHTA and CDR2 FQGTGA come from the germline V gene. The CDR3 DNA reads TGTGCCAGCAGCTTCGGGGCAGGTGCTGAAGCTTTCTTT. The encoded protein is CASSFGAGAEAFF.

This sequence joins TRBV5-4 and TRBJ2-5; D is perhaps TRBD1 (6 bases). Between the trimmed V and J ends, which lost 4 bases and 1 base, there was a span of 11 bases. The CDR3 extends over 14 amino acids. The germline V gene encodes CDR1 SGHNT and CDR2 YYREEE (reference sequence). The chain's CDR3 is CASSPTGSQETQYF. The CDR3 DNA reads as TGTGCCAGCAGCCCAACAGGGTCCCAAGAGACCCAGTACTTC.

The CDR3 DNA is TGTGCCAGCAGCTTGTCAACAGCGATGAACACTGAAGCTTTCTTT. Protein: CASSLSTAMNTEAFF. This chain uses TRBV5-5 with TRBJ1-1; D gene uncertain. Trimming left V 1 base short and J 0 bases short, with 10 bases between. The length of the CDR3 is 15 residues. Per germline, CDR1 SGHKS and CDR2 YYEKEE (reference sequence).

CDR3 sequence (DNA): TGTGCCAGCAGACTGACAGGGGGAGAGACCCAGTACTTC. Its translation is CASRLTGGETQYF. V usage is TRBV21-1 and J usage is TRBJ2-5; no check of the table's D call, TRBD1, against the DNA was made. TRBV21-1 has pseudogene status. The CDR3 contains 13 residues.

This sequence joins TRBV30 and TRBJ2-3; 9 nucleotides align to TRBD2. The CDR3 covers 17 residues. Germline CDR1 reads GTSNPN; CDR2 reads SVGIG (reference sequence). Trimming removed 8 bases from V and 2 bases from J; junction bases left unmatched: 17. The CDR3 spells CARRNWREGRNTDTQYF. The DNA of the CDR3 is TGTGCCCGTCGAAATTGGCGGGAGGGCCGAAACACAGATACGCAGTATTTT.

J is TRBJ2-3 and V is TRBV7-2, with 11 positions matching TRBD2. J gave up 1 base and V 7 bases, and 4 bases lay outside the gene matches. Germline V gene sequence: CDR1 SGHTA, CDR2 FQGNSA. The CDR3 is 15 residues long. CDR3 residues: CASIAGGPGTDTQYF. The CDR3 bases are TGTGCCAGCATAGCGGGAGGGCCTGGCACAGATACGCAGTATTTT.

This rearrangement joins TRBV19 to TRBJ2-5; 8 bases align to TRBD2. Germline values: CDR1 LNHDA, CDR2 SQIVND (reference sequence). The CDR3 length is 14 residues. V shed 4 bases, J shed 5 bases, and the junction held 6 bases outside the gene matches. CDR3: CASSNQIAGETQYF. The CDR3 DNA reads TGTGCCAGTAGTAACCAAATAGCGGGGGAGACCCAGTACTTC.

This clone was detected only once. V is TRBV18 and J is TRBJ2-3; tentative D call: TRBD2 (6 bases). This CDR3 contains 14 residues. Germline CDR1 reads KGHSH; CDR2 reads LQKENI. V was clipped by 2 bases and J by 4 bases, with 10 bases between them. Here the CDR3 DNA reads TGTGCCAGCTCACCAATAACTAGCCCAGATACGCAGTATTTT. It yields the protein CASSPITSPDTQYF.